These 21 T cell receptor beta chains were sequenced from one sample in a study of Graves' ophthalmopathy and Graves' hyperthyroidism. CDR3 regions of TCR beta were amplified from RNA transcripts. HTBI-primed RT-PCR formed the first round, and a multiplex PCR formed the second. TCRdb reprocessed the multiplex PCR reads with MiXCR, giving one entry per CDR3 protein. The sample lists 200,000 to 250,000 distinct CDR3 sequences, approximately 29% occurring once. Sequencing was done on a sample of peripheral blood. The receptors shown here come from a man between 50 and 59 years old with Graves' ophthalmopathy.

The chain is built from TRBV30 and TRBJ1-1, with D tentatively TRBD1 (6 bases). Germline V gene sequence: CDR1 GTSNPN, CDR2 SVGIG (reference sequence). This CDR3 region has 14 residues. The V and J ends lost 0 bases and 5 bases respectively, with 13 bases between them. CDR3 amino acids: CAWSVIRGKTEAFF. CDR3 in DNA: TGTGCCTGGAGTGTAATCAGGGGAAAAACTGAAGCTTTCTTT.

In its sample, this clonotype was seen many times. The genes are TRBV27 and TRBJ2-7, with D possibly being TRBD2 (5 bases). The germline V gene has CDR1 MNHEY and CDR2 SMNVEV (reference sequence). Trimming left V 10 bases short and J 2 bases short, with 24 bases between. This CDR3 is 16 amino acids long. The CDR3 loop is CATRDARKPYAYEQYF. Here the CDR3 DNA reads TGTGCCACCCGGGATGCCAGAAAACCCTATGCCTACGAGCAGTACTTC.

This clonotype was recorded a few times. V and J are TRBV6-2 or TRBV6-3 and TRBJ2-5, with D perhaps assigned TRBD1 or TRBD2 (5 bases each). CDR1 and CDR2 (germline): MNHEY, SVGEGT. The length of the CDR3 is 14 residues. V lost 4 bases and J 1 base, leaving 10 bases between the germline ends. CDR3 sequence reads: CASSSSGPQETQYF. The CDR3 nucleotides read TGTGCCAGCAGTTCCTCGGGGCCCCAAGAGACCCAGTACTTC.

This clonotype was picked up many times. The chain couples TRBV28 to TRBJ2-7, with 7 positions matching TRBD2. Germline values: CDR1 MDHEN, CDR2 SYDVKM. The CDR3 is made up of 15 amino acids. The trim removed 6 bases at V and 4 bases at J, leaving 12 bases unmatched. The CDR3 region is CASSPPGLRRYEQYF. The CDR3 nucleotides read TGTGCCAGCAGCCCTCCGGGACTAAGGCGATACGAGCAGTACTTC.

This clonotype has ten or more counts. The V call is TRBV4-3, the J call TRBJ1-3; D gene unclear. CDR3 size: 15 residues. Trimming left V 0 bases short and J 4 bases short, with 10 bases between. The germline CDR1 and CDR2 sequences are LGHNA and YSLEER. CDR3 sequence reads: CASSQDLLTGNTIYF. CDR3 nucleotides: TGCGCCAGCAGCCAAGATCTTCTTACGGGAAACACCATATATTTT.

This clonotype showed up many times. DNA of the CDR3: TGTGCCAGCAGATCACAGGGAGGAGGATCCTACGAGCAGTACTTC. Amino acids: CASRSQGGGSYEQYF. This chain connects TRBV6-2 or TRBV6-3 to TRBJ2-7, with D possibly being TRBD1 or TRBD2 (6 bases each). Looked up from germline, CDR1 is MNHEY and CDR2 is SVGEGT. Between the trimmed V and J ends, which lost 6 bases and 1 base, there was a span of 16 bases. CDR3 size: 15 residues.

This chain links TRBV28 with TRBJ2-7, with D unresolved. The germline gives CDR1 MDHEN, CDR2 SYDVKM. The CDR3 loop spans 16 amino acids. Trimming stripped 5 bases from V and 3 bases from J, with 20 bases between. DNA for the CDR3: TGTGCCAGCAGTACTTCCCGTAAGGAAATAGACTACGAGCAGTACTTC. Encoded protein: CASSTSRKEIDYEQYF.

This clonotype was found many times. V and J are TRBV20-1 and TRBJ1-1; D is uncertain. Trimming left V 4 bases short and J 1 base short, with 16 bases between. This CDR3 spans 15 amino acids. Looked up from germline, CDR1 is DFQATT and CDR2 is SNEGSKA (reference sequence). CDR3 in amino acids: CSANLPGRQNTEAFF. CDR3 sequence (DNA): TGCAGTGCTAACCTACCGGGCAGGCAGAACACTGAAGCTTTCTTT.

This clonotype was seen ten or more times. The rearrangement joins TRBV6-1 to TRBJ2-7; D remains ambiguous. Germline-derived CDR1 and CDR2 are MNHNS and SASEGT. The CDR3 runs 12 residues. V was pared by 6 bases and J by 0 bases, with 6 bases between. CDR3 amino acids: CASSHSSYEQYF. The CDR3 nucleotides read TGTGCCAGCAGCCACAGCTCCTACGAGCAGTACTTC.

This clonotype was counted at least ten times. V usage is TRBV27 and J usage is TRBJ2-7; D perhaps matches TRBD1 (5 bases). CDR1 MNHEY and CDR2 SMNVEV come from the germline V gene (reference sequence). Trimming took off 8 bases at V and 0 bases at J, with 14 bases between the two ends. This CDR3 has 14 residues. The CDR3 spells CASGRPDSSYEQYF. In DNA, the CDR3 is TGTGCCAGCGGTAGGCCCGACAGCTCCTACGAGCAGTACTTC.

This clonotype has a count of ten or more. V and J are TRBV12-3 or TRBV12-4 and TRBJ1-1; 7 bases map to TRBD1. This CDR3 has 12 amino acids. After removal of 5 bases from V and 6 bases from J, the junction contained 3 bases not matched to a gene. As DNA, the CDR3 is TGTGCCAGCAGTGACAGGGTCGCTGAAGCTTTCTTT. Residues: CASSDRVAEAFF.

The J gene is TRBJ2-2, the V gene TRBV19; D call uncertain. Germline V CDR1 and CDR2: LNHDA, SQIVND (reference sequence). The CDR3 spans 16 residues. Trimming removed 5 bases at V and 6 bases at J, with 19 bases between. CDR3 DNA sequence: TGTGCCAGTAGTCCCGGCCCGGTTTGGGCCGCCGGGGAGCTGTTTTTT. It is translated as CASSPGPVWAAGELFF.

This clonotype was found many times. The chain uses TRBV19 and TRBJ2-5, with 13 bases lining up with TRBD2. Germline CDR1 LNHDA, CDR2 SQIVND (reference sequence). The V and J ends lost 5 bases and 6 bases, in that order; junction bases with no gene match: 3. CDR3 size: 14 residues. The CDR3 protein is CASSATSGRKTQYF. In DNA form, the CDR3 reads TGTGCCAGTAGTGCGACTAGCGGGAGGAAGACCCAGTACTTC.

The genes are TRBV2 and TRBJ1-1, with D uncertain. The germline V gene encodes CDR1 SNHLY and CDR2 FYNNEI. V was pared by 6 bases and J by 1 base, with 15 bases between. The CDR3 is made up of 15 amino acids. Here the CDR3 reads CASSPQTRTNTEAFF. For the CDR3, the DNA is TGTGCCAGCAGCCCCCAGACAAGAACGAACACTGAAGCTTTCTTT.

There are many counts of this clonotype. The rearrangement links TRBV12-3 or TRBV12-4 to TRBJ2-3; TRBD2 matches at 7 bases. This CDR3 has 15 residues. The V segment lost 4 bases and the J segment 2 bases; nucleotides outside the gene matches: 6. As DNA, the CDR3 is TGTGCCAGCAGTTCGACTAGCCGTTTCACAGATACGCAGTATTTT. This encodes CASSSTSRFTDTQYF.

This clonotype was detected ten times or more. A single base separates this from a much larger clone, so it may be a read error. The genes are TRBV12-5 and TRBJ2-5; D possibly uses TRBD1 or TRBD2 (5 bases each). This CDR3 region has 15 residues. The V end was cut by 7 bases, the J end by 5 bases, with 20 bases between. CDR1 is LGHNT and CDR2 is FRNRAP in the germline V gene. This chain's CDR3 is CASAPGRVLGETQYF. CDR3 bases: TGTGCTAGTGCCCCGGGCAGGGTACTAGGTGAGACCCAGTACTTC.

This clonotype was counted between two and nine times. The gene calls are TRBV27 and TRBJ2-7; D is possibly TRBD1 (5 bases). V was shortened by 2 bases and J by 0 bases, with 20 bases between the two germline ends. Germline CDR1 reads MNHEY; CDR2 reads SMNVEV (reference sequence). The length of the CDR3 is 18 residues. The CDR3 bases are TGTGCCAGCAGTTTAAGGGGCAGGCCCAGTCCTGGCTCCTACGAGCAGTACTTC. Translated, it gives CASSLRGRPSPGSYEQYF.

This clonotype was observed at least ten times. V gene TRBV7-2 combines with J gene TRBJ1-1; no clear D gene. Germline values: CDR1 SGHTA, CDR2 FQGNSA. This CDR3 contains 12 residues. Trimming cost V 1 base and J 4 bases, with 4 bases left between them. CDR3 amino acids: CASSLVLTEAFF. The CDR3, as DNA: TGTGCCAGCAGCTTAGTTCTCACTGAAGCTTTCTTT.

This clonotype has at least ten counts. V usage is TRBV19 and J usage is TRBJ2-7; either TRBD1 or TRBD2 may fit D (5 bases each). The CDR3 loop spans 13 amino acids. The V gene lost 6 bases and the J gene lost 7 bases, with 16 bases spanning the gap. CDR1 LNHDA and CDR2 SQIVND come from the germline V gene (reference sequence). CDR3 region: CASSGAPTREQYF. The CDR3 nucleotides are TGTGCCAGTAGCGGGGCGCCAACCCGGGAGCAGTACTTC.

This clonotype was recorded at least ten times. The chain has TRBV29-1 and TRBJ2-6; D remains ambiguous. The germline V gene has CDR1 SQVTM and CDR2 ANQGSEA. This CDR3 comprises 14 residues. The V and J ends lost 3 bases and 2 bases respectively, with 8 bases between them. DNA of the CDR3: TGCAGCGTTGATGGTGGTGCTGGGGCCAACGTCCTGACTTTC. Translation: CSVDGGAGANVLTF.

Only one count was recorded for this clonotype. CDR3 protein: CASRPRTANTEAFF. CDR3 nucleotides: TGTGCCAGCAGACCCAGGACGGCGAACACTGAAGCTTTCTTT. This sequence joins TRBV28 and TRBJ1-1; no firm D call. With 6 bases removed from V and 1 base from J, the gap between germline ends came to 12 bases. The V gene's germline CDR1 is MDHEN and CDR2 SYDVKM. The CDR3 contains 14 residues.